The rows below give T cell receptor beta chains drawn from one sample of a study of blood T cell repertoires in COVID-19. Assay used: immunoSEQ multiplex PCR; TCRdb lists only in-frame clones, some missing. This sample has a few hundred thousand clones, with about 91% found just once. Sequencing was performed on peripheral blood. The receptors stem from a woman aged 25 to 39 with COVID-19, enrolled during active disease. CDR3s include the opening cysteine and the closing phenylalanine or tryptophan. Each record gives: V gene, CDR3 length, J gene, CDR3 protein.

v_gene: TRBV6-1
len: 15
j_gene: TRBJ1-1
CDR3aa: CASSEARKPNTEAFF

v_gene: TRBV5-5
len: 13
j_gene: TRBJ2-7
CDR3aa: CASSLETPYEQYF

v_gene: TRBV23-1
len: 14
j_gene: TRBJ2-3
CDR3aa: CASITGTGQSTQYF

v_gene: TRBV11-3
len: 13
j_gene: TRBJ2-2
CDR3aa: CASSLRGTGELFF

v_gene: TRBV29-1
len: 15
j_gene: TRBJ1-2
CDR3aa: CSAERTGTDYYGYTF

v_gene: TRBV28
len: 13
j_gene: TRBJ1-5
CDR3aa: CASKQGSVQPQHF

v_gene: TRBV19
len: 15
j_gene: TRBJ2-2
CDR3aa: CASRLTGDYTGELFF

v_gene: TRBV5-6
len: 16
j_gene: TRBJ1-2
CDR3aa: CASSLMGTTSNYGYTF

v_gene: TRBV5-1
len: 15
j_gene: TRBJ1-1
CDR3aa: CASSSLGGRNTEAFF

v_gene: TRBV10-3
len: 13
j_gene: TRBJ1-6
CDR3aa: CAISVEDNSPLHF

v_gene: TRBV9
len: 16
j_gene: TRBJ2-2
CDR3aa: CASSVSDRGNTGELFF

v_gene: TRBV5-6
len: 15
j_gene: TRBJ1-1
CDR3aa: CASSLAEASWSEAFF

v_gene: TRBV11-3
len: 13
j_gene: TRBJ1-3
CDR3aa: CASSFPNGNTIYF

v_gene: TRBV7-6
len: 12
j_gene: TRBJ1-4
CDR3aa: CASSRWSEKLFF

v_gene: TRBV11-2
len: 15
j_gene: TRBJ1-1
CDR3aa: CASSKTGAGGTEAFF

v_gene: TRBV5-4
len: 15
j_gene: TRBJ1-2
CDR3aa: CASSLVEGAEDGYTF

v_gene: TRBV2
len: 14
j_gene: TRBJ2-5
CDR3aa: CASTNYRDAGTQYF

v_gene: TRBV19
len: 16
j_gene: TRBJ2-5
CDR3aa: CASSIGDRGPQETQYF

v_gene: TRBV19
len: 15
j_gene: TRBJ2-7
CDR3aa: CASSREWTGDYEQYF

v_gene: TRBV5-5
len: 17
j_gene: TRBJ2-1
CDR3aa: CASSQFSETSGRREQFF

v_gene: TRBV5-8
len: 14
j_gene: TRBJ2-3
CDR3aa: CASSLGGVGDTQYF

v_gene: TRBV20-1
len: 17
j_gene: TRBJ2-2
CDR3aa: CSASGRGLAGGPGELFF

v_gene: TRBV6-2/TRBV6-3
len: 19
j_gene: TRBJ2-1
CDR3aa: CASSRRVGGGKSSYNEQFF

v_gene: TRBV19
len: 15
j_gene: TRBJ2-3
CDR3aa: CASSMAAASIDTQYF

v_gene: TRBV20-1
len: 11
j_gene: TRBJ2-5
CDR3aa: CTGQIQETQYF

v_gene: TRBV28
len: 15
j_gene: TRBJ2-3
CDR3aa: CASSLTGLTTDTQYF

v_gene: TRBV3-1/TRBV3-2
len: 14
j_gene: TRBJ2-1
CDR3aa: CASSLRTSEGEQFF

v_gene: TRBV29-1
len: 14
j_gene: TRBJ1-1
CDR3aa: CSVEDRGITREAFF